This T cell receptor beta chain was documented in a study of T cell changes during pregnancy in multiple sclerosis. The assay was immunoSEQ multiplex PCR, and TCRdb's table has in-frame clones only and misses some. This table has approximately 97,000 clones, 91% appearing once. Deletions cut 0 bases from V and 6 bases from J, with 11 bases between. There are 15 residues in the CDR3. Looked up from germline, CDR1 is LGHNA and CDR2 is YSLEER. V and J are TRBV4-3 and TRBJ2-2; maybe TRBD1 (5 bases). The specimen was peripheral blood, collected after pregnancy. The receptor was isolated from a female donor in good health, enrolled as a control in a pregnancy study. Written as DNA, the CDR3 is TGCGCCAGCAGCCAAGAAGGGCAGGGTTCCGGGGAGCTGTTTTTT. It yields the protein CASSQEGQGSGELFF.